These T cell receptor beta chains were read from a single sample in a study of cytomegalovirus exposure and HLA in healthy donors. Clones were sequenced by immunoSEQ multiplex PCR, and TCRdb holds only the in-frame ones, with some missing. The sample records 200,000 or so clones, around 75% being singletons. Input material: PBMCs. These receptors were obtained from a woman in her 30s in good health and CMV-seropositive. Each CDR3 is given with its conserved first and last residue. Fields, in order: D gene, J gene, V gene, clone size, CDR3 protein, CDR3 DNA. D genes are given only for firm matches. Only some rows state a clone size, as once, few, many or a class for expanded clones.

NA | TRBJ2-2 | TRBV18 | NA | CASSPTGTGELFF | TGTGCCAGCTCACCAACCGGCACCGGGGAGCTGTTTTTT
NA | TRBJ2-3 | TRBV5-1 | NA | CASSLTPGDTQYF | TGCGCCAGCAGCCTGACTCCCGGAGATACGCAGTATTTT
TRBD1 | TRBJ1-2 | TRBV11-2 | NA | CASSPDRRSHGYTF | TGTGCCAGCAGCCCGGACAGGCGGTCCCATGGCTACACCTTC
TRBD1 | TRBJ1-2 | TRBV11-2 | NA | CASSQTRQGGGYTF | TGTGCCAGCAGCCAGACAAGGCAGGGGGGTGGCTACACCTTC
NA | TRBJ1-1 | TRBV15 | NA | CATSTRWGMNTEAFF | TGTGCCACCAGCACCCGGTGGGGCATGAACACTGAAGCTTTCTTT
NA | TRBJ2-1 | TRBV19 | NA | CASSVAVMVNEQFF | TGTGCCAGTAGTGTGGCGGTGATGGTCAATGAGCAGTTCTTC
NA | TRBJ1-1 | TRBV7-9 | few | CASSLEGSAEAFF | TGTGCCAGCAGCTTAGAAGGGAGCGCTGAAGCTTTCTTT
NA | TRBJ2-7 | TRBV5-5 | NA | CASSTELGLPMGYEQYF | TGTGCCAGCAGTACTGAATTGGGACTTCCCATGGGTTACGAGCAGTACTTC
NA | TRBJ2-5 | TRBV11-2 | NA | CASSLAGETQYF | TGTGCCAGCAGCTTAGCCGGGGAGACCCAGTACTTC
TRBD1 | TRBJ2-7 | TRBV27 | NA | CASSPTGLEQYF | TGTGCCAGCAGTCCGACAGGGTTGGAGCAGTACTTC
TRBD1 | TRBJ1-4 | TRBV11-2 | once | CASSRGQGIEKLFF | TGTGCCAGCAGCCGCGGACAGGGTATCGAAAAACTGTTTTTT
TRBD2 | TRBJ2-1 | TRBV10-2 | few | CASVLAGPYNEQFF | TGCGCCAGTGTGCTAGCGGGACCGTACAATGAGCAGTTCTTC
NA | TRBJ2-2 | TRBV19 | NA | CASSGGRVNTGELFF | TGTGCCAGTAGTGGCGGCAGGGTGAACACCGGGGAGCTGTTTTTT
TRBD1 | TRBJ1-5 | TRBV6-4 | NA | CASSDGTGAPYSNQPQHF | TGTGCCAGCAGTGATGGGACAGGGGCCCCGTATAGCAATCAGCCCCAGCATTTT